This T cell receptor (beta chain) was recorded in a study of T cell responses to AZD1222 COVID-19 vaccine. Clones were read by immunoSEQ multiplex PCR, and TCRdb kept only the in-frame ones, dropping some. Here the sample spans 100,000 to 130,000 clones, around 90% being singletons. Trimming took 10 bases from V and 3 from J, leaving 15 bases between them. The germline V gene encodes CDR1 LNHDA and CDR2 SQIVND (reference sequence). The CDR3 totals 13 residues. The starting material was peripheral blood, obtained on day 0 of MenACWY control vaccination. The chain uses TRBV19 and TRBJ1-2; unclear D gene. The sequence was obtained from an adult in good health. The CDR3 nucleotides read TGTGCCACCCACCAGGAGCTCCACTATGGCTACACCTTC. Protein sequence: CATHQELHYGYTF.